This T cell receptor beta chain was observed in a study of vaccination and CD4 T cells after COVID-19. The CDR3 extends over 16 amino acids. After removal of 4 bases from V and 4 bases from J, the junction contained 10 bases not matched to a gene. CDR1 and CDR2 (germline): SGHDN, FVKESK. Remarks on this clonotype: No antigen is known for it.

Broader study findings: Among those convalescent, a median roughly 90% of reactive clones emerged solely post-vaccination.

An Oncomine TCR Beta short-read assay was used to sequence the DNA from cultured CD4+ T cells. TCRdb itself ran the PCR reads through MiXCR, one entry per CDR3 protein. This sample has over 10,000 distinct CDR3 sequences, with under 35% found just once. Documented treatment: approximately nine-day PBMC culture with coronavirus spike peptide pools or control peptides (ViraFEST assay). The TCR sequence derives from a human donor who received a COVID-19 vaccine. This chain links TRBV14 with TRBJ2-5; 9 bases agree with TRBD2. The material was CD4+ T cells from blood, cultured in vitro, obtained before SARS-CoV-2 vaccination. CDR3 coding DNA: TGTGCCAGCAGCCCGGGACTAGCAAGGTCGCGAGAGACCCAGTACTTC. This translates into CASSPGLARSRETQYF.